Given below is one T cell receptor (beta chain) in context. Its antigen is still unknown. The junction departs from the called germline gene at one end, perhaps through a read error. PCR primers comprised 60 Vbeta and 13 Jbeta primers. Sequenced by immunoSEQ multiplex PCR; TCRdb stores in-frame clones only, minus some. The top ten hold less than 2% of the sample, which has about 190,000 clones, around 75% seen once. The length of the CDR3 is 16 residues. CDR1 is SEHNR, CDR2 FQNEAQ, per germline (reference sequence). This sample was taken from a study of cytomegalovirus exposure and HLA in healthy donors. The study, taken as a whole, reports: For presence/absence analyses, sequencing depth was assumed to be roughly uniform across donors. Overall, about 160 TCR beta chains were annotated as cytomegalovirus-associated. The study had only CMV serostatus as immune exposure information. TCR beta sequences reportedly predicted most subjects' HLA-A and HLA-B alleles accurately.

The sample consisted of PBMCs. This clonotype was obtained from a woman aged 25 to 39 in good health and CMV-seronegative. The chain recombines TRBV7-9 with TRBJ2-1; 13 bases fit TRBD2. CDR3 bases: TGTTCCAGCAGCCCTGGAGGGACTAGCGGGACGAATGAGCAGTTCTTC. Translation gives CSSSPGGTSGTNEQFF.